The next 30 T cell receptor beta chains were all read from a single sample in a study of blood T cells in healthy people across ages. Primers used in a second PCR of about 7 to 12 cycles were a sample-barcoded 5' primer and a J-beta primer mix. In TCRdb, the 5' RACE reads were re-called with MiXCR into one record per CDR3 protein. The sample lists 1 million to 1.2 million distinct CDR3 sequences, 35% to 40% occurring once. Sequencing used blood. These receptors came from a man aged 18 to 35 in good health.

The V gene is TRBV7-2, the J gene TRBJ2-5; possible D gene TRBD1, 6 bases. The V and J ends lost 4 bases and 11 bases respectively, with 20 bases between them. CDR3 length: 14 amino acids. The germline CDR1 and CDR2 sequences are SGHTA and FQGNSA. DNA of the CDR3: TGTGCCAGCAGCTCACTCCCGACAGGAAATGAGCAGTACTTC. Protein: CASSSLPTGNEQYF.

V usage is TRBV11-1 and J usage is TRBJ2-1; 9 nucleotides align to TRBD1. This CDR3 comprises 21 residues. In germline, CDR1 is SGHAT, CDR2 FQDESV (reference sequence). Trimming removed 4 bases from V and 4 bases from J; junction bases left unmatched: 23. The CDR3 is CASSWKPRDRVPSHGYNEQFF. CDR3 DNA sequence: TGTGCCAGCAGCTGGAAGCCACGGGACAGGGTACCTTCTCATGGTTACAATGAGCAGTTCTTC.

The chain recombines TRBV4-3 with TRBJ2-7, with TRBD1 as a possible D gene (5 bases). V shed 1 base and J shed 7 bases, with 14 bases lying between them. This CDR3 contains 14 residues. Germline V lookup: CDR1 LGHNA, CDR2 YSLEER. DNA of the CDR3: TGCGCCAGCAGCCAAGTGATAGGGGTGAATGAGCAGTACTTC. It specifies CASSQVIGVNEQYF.

The chain carries TRBV20-1 and TRBJ2-3, with 8 bases matching TRBD1. Germline V gene data show CDR1 as DFQATT and CDR2 as SNEGSKA (reference sequence). The CDR3 is 15 residues long. J lost 6 bases, V lost 2 bases, and 10 bases had no gene match. The CDR3 sequence is CSARTDRGRRDTQYF. CDR3 DNA: TGCAGTGCTAGAACTGACAGGGGAAGGAGGGATACGCAGTATTTT.

This clonotype showed up just a few times. The chain combines TRBV4-3 with TRBJ1-2, with a weak D call TRBD1 (6 bases). V dropped 0 bases and J dropped 6 bases, with 17 bases sitting between them. This CDR3 has 16 residues. Germline CDR1 LGHNA, CDR2 YSLEER. The CDR3 DNA follows: TGCGCCAGCAGCCAAGATAAAGGCAGGGGTTTAAATGGCTACACCTTC. It specifies CASSQDKGRGLNGYTF.

This clonotype was detected a few times. V and J are TRBV5-1 and TRBJ2-1; D ambiguous. V was cut by 4 bases and J by 8 bases, with 13 bases left in between. The CDR3 has 13 residues. CDR1 and CDR2 from the germline V gene are SGHRS and YFSETQ. The CDR3 loop reads CASSPVRADEQFF. The CDR3 region has the DNA TGCGCCAGCAGCCCGGTCCGCGCGGATGAGCAGTTCTTC.

The rearrangement links TRBV3-1 to TRBJ1-2, with 9 bases matching TRBD1. The CDR3 is 15 amino acids. Germline V gives CDR1 LGHDT, CDR2 YNNKEL (reference sequence). Losses at the gene ends were 0 bases for V and 6 bases for J; bases not matched to a gene: 5. CDR3 region: CASSQDLRDRDGYTF. The CDR3 nucleotides read TGTGCCAGCAGCCAAGATCTGAGGGACAGGGATGGCTACACCTTC. Using reference TRBV3-1 and TRBJ1-2 for the parts outside the CDR3, the full variable domain is DTAVSQTPKYLVTQMGNDKSIKCEQNLGHDTMYWYKQDSKKFLKIMFSYNNKELIINETVPNRFSPKSPDKAHLNLHINSLELGDSAVYFCASSQDLRDRDGYTFGSGTRLTVV.

Details on this clonotype: This may arise from a read error, as a much more abundant clone is one base away. The CDR3 nucleotides are TGCAGCGTTGAAAGTAATCTGGGGCACGAGCAGTACTTC. Protein sequence: CSVESNLGHEQYF. The chain employs TRBV29-1 and TRBJ2-7; D may be TRBD1 (5 bases). From germline, CDR1 is SQVTM and CDR2 ANQGSEA. Trimming took off 2 bases at V and 5 bases at J, with 13 bases between the two ends. The CDR3 loop spans 13 amino acids.

This clonotype turned up a few times. A read error may account for a junction end that differs from germline. The chain combines TRBV6-2 or TRBV6-3 with TRBJ2-7; D is possibly TRBD1 (5 bases). This CDR3 comprises 12 residues. CDR1 is MNHEY, CDR2 SVGEGT, per germline. The CDR3 DNA follows: TGTGTCAGCAGTCTAGACAGCTACGAGCAGTACTTC. It encodes CVSSLDSYEQYF.

This clonotype has at least ten counts. The chain recombines TRBV12-3 or TRBV12-4 with TRBJ1-2; 7 bases map to TRBD1. V was clipped by 4 bases and J by 6 bases; unmatched bases: 11. The CDR3 contains 15 residues. CDR3 in DNA: TGTGCCAGCAGTTCCAGGGGGTTCACACTCGATGGCTACACCTTC. Protein: CASSSRGFTLDGYTF.

This chain uses TRBV7-3 with TRBJ1-1, with TRBD1 matching over 8 bases. The CDR3 is made up of 13 amino acids. Germline trimming cut 5 bases from V and 3 bases from J; bases unmatched to any gene: 2. The V gene's germline CDR1 is SGHTA and CDR2 FQGTGA. Here the CDR3 reads CASSAQGDTEAFF. The CDR3 region has the DNA TGTGCCAGCAGCGCACAGGGGGACACTGAAGCTTTCTTT. The variable domain in full, with the rest retrieved from reference TRBV7-3 and TRBJ1-1, is GAGVSQTPSNKVTEKGKYVELRCDPISGHTALYWYRQSLGQGPEFLIYFQGTGAADDSGLPNDRFFAVRPEGSVSTLKIQRTERGDSAVYLCASSAQGDTEAFFGQGTRLTVV.

This sequence joins TRBV2 and TRBJ2-2; no firm D call. Germline V lookup: CDR1 SNHLY, CDR2 FYNNEI. The CDR3 has 15 amino acids. V dropped 2 bases and J dropped 0 bases, with 7 bases sitting between them. In DNA form, the CDR3 reads TGTGCCAGCAGTGAAACACCGACGAACACCGGGGAGCTGTTTTTT. Its protein product is CASSETPTNTGELFF. Complete variable domain (other parts from reference TRBV2 and TRBJ2-2): EPEVTQTPSHQVTQMGQEVILRCVPISNHLYFYWYRQILGQKVEFLVSFYNNEISEKSEIFDDQFSVERPDGSNFTLKIRSTKLEDSAMYFCASSETPTNTGELFFGEGSRLTVL.

The chain combines TRBV5-1 with TRBJ2-7, with a possible D match to TRBD2 (6 bases). V lost 1 base to trimming and J lost 7 bases, with 21 bases between them. This CDR3 region has 16 residues. Germline CDR1 SGHRS, CDR2 YFSETQ. The CDR3 region has the DNA TGCGCCAGCAGCTTGAACGGCGGGGCCTACTACAATGAGCAGTACTTC. Translation: CASSLNGGAYYNEQYF. Full variable domain (remainder filled in from reference TRBV5-1 and TRBJ2-7): KAGVTQTPRYLIKTRGQQVTLSCSPISGHRSVSWYQQTPGQGLQFLFEYFSETQRNKGNFPGRFSGRQFSNSRSEMNVSTLELGDSALYLCASSLNGGAYYNEQYFGPGTRLTVT.

The rearrangement uses TRBV7-2 and TRBJ2-5; D gene ambiguous. The CDR3 spans 15 residues. The germline gives CDR1 SGHTA, CDR2 FQGNSA. With 5 bases removed from V and 0 bases from J, the gap between germline ends came to 13 bases. The CDR3 is CASSQPNPYQETQYF. In DNA, the CDR3 is TGTGCCAGCAGCCAACCCAACCCGTACCAAGAGACCCAGTACTTC.

This clonotype was seen a handful of times. This sequence joins TRBV29-1 and TRBJ1-2; no clear D. Germline V gene data show CDR1 as SQVTM and CDR2 as ANQGSEA. V lost 2 bases and J lost 5, with 12 bases in between. The CDR3 loop spans 13 amino acids. CDR3 DNA: TGCAGCGTTGAAACCAGTGGTCGGTATGGCTACACCTTC. It codes for CSVETSGRYGYTF. Variable domain in full (rest from reference TRBV29-1 and TRBJ1-2): SAVISQKPSRDICQRGTSLTIQCQVDSQVTMMFWYRQQPGQSLTLIATANQGSEATYESGFVIDKFPISRPNLTFSTLTVSNMSPEDSSIYLCSVETSGRYGYTFGSGTRLTVV.

The rearrangement joins TRBV3-1 to TRBJ2-4; no clear D gene. From germline, CDR1 is LGHDT and CDR2 YNNKEL (reference sequence). There are 17 residues in the CDR3. Trimming shortened V by 4 bases and J by 0 bases, and 16 bases separated the two germline ends. This chain's CDR3 is CASSPLPLSQAKNIQYF. The CDR3 nucleotides read TGTGCCAGCAGCCCACTTCCCCTTAGTCAAGCCAAAAACATTCAGTACTTC.

This chain joins TRBV7-2 and TRBJ2-7, with 13 bases aligning to TRBD2. The better agreement between TRBJ2-5 and the DNA end casts doubt on the J call. There are 17 residues in the CDR3. The germline CDR1 and CDR2 sequences are SGHTA and FQGNSA. The CDR3: CASSFEGLAGVNGTQYF. The DNA of the CDR3 is TGTGCCAGCAGCTTCGAAGGACTAGCGGGAGTTAATGGGACCCAGTACTTC.

The chain carries TRBV6-6 and TRBJ1-5, with unresolved D. Germline V lookup: CDR1 MNHNY, CDR2 SVGAGI (reference sequence). Trimming pared 0 bases from V and 4 bases from J, leaving 10 bases between. The CDR3 sequence is 15 residues long. CDR3 sequence: CASSYSSSVNQPQHF. The CDR3 region has the DNA TGTGCCAGCAGTTACTCGAGTAGCGTTAATCAGCCCCAGCATTTT.

In its sample, this clonotype was seen a few times. The chain links TRBV29-1 to TRBJ2-2, with D perhaps TRBD2 (6 bases). Between the trimmed V and J ends, which lost 5 bases and 2 bases, there was a span of 9 bases. Germline CDR1 is SQVTM and CDR2 is ANQGSEA. The CDR3 runs to 13 residues. In DNA form, the CDR3 reads TGCAGCGTTCGGCGGGAAAACACCGGGGAGCTGTTTTTT. This encodes CSVRRENTGELFF.

J is TRBJ1-2 and V is TRBV12-3 or TRBV12-4; 7 bases are shared with TRBD1. The V and J ends lost 3 bases and 4 bases, in that order; junction bases with no gene match: 5. The CDR3 runs to 14 residues. The CDR3 region is CASSFEGAGYGYTF. The CDR3 DNA reads TGTGCCAGCAGTTTTGAGGGGGCAGGCTATGGCTACACCTTC.

The chain's CDR3 is CASSGFATNEKLFF. As DNA, the CDR3 is TGTGCCAGCTCGGGGTTTGCAACTAATGAAAAACTGTTTTTT. The rearrangement joins TRBV12-3 or TRBV12-4 to TRBJ1-4; D unresolved. The length of the CDR3 is 14 residues. The ends were cut back, 8 bases at V and 0 bases at J, with 10 bases in the middle.

The chain recombines TRBV28 with TRBJ1-1; tentatively, D is TRBD1 (6 bases). The germline CDR1 and CDR2 sequences are MDHEN and SYDVKM. CDR3 length: 12 residues. Trimming shortened V by 7 bases and J by 6 bases, and 12 bases separated the two germline ends. In DNA form, the CDR3 reads TGTGCCAGCACCCAACAGGGAGCTGAAGCTTTCTTT. Translation gives CASTQQGAEAFF.

This clonotype appeared a few times. The chain employs TRBV4-3 and TRBJ2-1, with no clear D. CDR3 length: 13 residues. Germline CDR1 reads LGHNA; CDR2 reads YSLEER. V lost 0 bases, J lost 4 bases, and 4 bases lay in between. CDR3 loop: CASSQEPYNEQFF. In nucleotides, the CDR3 is TGCGCCAGCAGCCAAGAGCCTTACAATGAGCAGTTCTTC.

This clonotype showed up just a few times. This chain uses TRBV6-1 with TRBJ1-2; D ambiguous. The CDR3 totals 13 residues. Per germline, CDR1 MNHNS and CDR2 SASEGT. The V and J ends lost 2 bases and 4 bases respectively, with 8 bases between them. CDR3 sequence: CASSESNAYGYTF. In DNA form, the CDR3 reads TGTGCCAGCAGTGAATCCAACGCCTATGGCTACACCTTC.

This clonotype has only a few counts. DNA for the CDR3: TGTGCCAGCAGCTTAACCCAATCAAACTATGGCTACACCTTC. Translating it yields CASSLTQSNYGYTF. The V and J genes are TRBV7-2 and TRBJ1-2; D is unresolved. V was pared by 2 bases and J by 2 bases, with 9 bases between. The CDR3 length is 14 residues. Germline assignment: CDR1 SGHTA and CDR2 FQGNSA.

The chain joins TRBV6-1 to TRBJ2-1; 13 nucleotides agree with TRBD2. The CDR3 consists of 21 residues. J gave up 2 bases and V 2 bases, and 15 bases lay outside the gene matches. Germline V gene data show CDR1 as MNHNS and CDR2 as SASEGT. The CDR3 sequence is CASSERGPWGLAGITYNEQFF. As DNA, the CDR3 is TGTGCCAGCAGTGAACGGGGACCCTGGGGACTAGCGGGGATTACCTACAATGAGCAGTTCTTC.

The rearrangement uses TRBV10-3 and TRBJ2-7, with 8 bases aligning to TRBD1. The CDR3 has 15 residues. The V gene end was trimmed by 2 bases and the J gene end by 2 bases; junction bases not matched to a gene: 5. From germline, CDR1 is ENHRY and CDR2 SYGVKD. CDR3 DNA sequence: TGTGCCATCAGTGAGGGGACAGGACTTACCTACGAGCAGTACTTC. This translates into CAISEGTGLTYEQYF.

This clonotype was observed once. The chain recombines TRBV20-1 with TRBJ1-4, with 7 bases matching TRBD1. V dropped 3 bases and J dropped 4; count of bases not matched to a gene: 5. The CDR3 loop spans 14 amino acids. Germline assignment: CDR1 DFQATT and CDR2 SNEGSKA (reference sequence). The CDR3 sequence is CSASRDSYNEKLFF. DNA of the CDR3: TGCAGTGCTAGCAGGGACAGCTATAATGAAAAACTGTTTTTT.

This clonotype has just a few counts. The chain joins TRBV10-3 to TRBJ2-7; D remains ambiguous. Germline V gene data show CDR1 as ENHRY and CDR2 as SYGVKD. The V end lost 3 bases, the J end lost 1 base, and 19 bases lay between the germline ends. This CDR3 is 17 amino acids long. CDR3 amino acids: CAISDSLGGIPSYEQYF. CDR3 coding DNA: TGTGCCATCAGTGATTCCCTCGGCGGAATACCTTCCTACGAGCAGTACTTC.

This chain connects TRBV9 to TRBJ2-1; TRBD2 matches 7 bases. The CDR3 is made up of 16 amino acids. Germline V CDR1 and CDR2: SGDLS, YYNGEE. Germline trimming cut 0 bases from V and 3 bases from J; bases unmatched to any gene: 6. CDR3 amino acids: CASSVDAGEHYNEQFF. The CDR3 DNA is TGTGCCAGCAGCGTAGATGCGGGGGAACACTACAATGAGCAGTTCTTC.